The table lists the clone carrying this T cell receptor beta chain with a few counts. As yet, its antigen is unknown. The data are from a study of regulatory T cells in long-lasting Graves disease. Whole-study findings and limits: Possibly, too few samples lowered accuracy. Persistent disease was associated with favored TRBV28 usage and with favored use of TRBJ1-2 and TRBJ2-5.

This sample's time point: persistent/refractory GD, antithyroid drugs over 5 years with positive TRAb. Scientists built the TCR library using RNA that was extracted from PBMCs. TCR beta libraries were built with iRepertoire HTBI primers and Arm-PCR of CDR3 regions. TCRdb fed the multiplex PCR reads into MiXCR, producing one record per CDR3 protein. This table holds 400,000 or so distinct CDR3 sequences, roughly 20% found once. J was trimmed by 1 base and V by 4 bases; bases with no gene match: 7. There are 16 residues in the CDR3. Germline V lookup: CDR1 SGHRS, CDR2 YFSETQ. This chain uses TRBV5-1 with TRBJ2-1; 8 bases align to TRBD1. Source: peripheral blood mononuclear cells (PBMCs), taken when the disease was refractory, from a patient treated with antithyroid drugs. The receptor was derived from a female donor with Graves disease. This chain's CDR3 is CASSTDRGASYNEQFF. CDR3 DNA: TGCGCCAGCAGCACCGACAGGGGTGCTTCCTACAATGAGCAGTTCTTC.